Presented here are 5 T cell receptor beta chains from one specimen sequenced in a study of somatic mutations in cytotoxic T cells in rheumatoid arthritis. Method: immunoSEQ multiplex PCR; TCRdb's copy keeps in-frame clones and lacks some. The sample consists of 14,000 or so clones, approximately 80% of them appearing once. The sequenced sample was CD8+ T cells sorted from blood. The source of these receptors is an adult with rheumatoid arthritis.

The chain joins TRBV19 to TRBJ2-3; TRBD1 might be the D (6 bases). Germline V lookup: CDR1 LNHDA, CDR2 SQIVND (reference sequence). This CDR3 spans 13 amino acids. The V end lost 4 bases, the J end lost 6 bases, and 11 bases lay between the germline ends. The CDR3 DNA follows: TGTGCCAGTAGTACAGGGGTGGGCGATACGCAGTATTTT. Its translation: CASSTGVGDTQYF.

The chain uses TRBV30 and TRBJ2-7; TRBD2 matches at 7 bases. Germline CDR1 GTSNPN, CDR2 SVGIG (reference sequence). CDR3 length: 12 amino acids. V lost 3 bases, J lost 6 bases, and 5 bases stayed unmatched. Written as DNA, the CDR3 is TGTGCCTGGAGCTTTGGGGGGGTCGAGCAGTACTTC. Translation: CAWSFGGVEQYF.

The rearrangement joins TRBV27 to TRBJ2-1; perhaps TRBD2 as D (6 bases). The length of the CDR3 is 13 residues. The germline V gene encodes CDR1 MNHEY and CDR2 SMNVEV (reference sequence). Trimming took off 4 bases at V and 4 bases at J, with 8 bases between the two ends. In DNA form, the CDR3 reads TGTGCCAGCAGTTGGGACTTTTACAATGAGCAGTTCTTC. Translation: CASSWDFYNEQFF.

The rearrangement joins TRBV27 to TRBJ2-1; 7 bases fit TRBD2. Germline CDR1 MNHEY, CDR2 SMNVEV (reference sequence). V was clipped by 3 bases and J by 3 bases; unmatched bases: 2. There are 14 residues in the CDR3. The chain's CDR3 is CASSFSGHYNEQFF. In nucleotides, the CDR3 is TGTGCCAGCAGTTTTAGCGGGCACTACAATGAGCAGTTCTTC.

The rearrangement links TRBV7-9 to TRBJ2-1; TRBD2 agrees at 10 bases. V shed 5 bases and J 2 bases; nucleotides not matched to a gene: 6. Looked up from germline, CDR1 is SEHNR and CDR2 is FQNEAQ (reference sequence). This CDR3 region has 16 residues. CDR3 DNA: TGTGCCAGCAGCCAATTACTAGCGGGACCCTACAATGAGCAGTTCTTC. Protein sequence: CASSQLLAGPYNEQFF.